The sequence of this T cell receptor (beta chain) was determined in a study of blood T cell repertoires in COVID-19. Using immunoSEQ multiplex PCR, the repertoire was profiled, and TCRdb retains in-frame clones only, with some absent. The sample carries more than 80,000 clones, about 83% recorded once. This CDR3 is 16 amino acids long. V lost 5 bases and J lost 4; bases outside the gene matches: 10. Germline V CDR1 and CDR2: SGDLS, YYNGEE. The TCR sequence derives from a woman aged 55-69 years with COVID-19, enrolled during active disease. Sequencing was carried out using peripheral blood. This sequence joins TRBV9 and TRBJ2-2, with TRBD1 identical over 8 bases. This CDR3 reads CASSSSWTGTTGELFF. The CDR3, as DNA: TGTGCCAGCAGTTCTAGCTGGACAGGGACCACCGGGGAGCTGTTTTTT.